Described below is a single T cell receptor (beta chain) sequence and its context. Antigen unknown. This record comes from a study of T-cell memory formation after mild COVID-19. Across the study: TCR clusters largely stayed donor specific. Study-wide findings and caveats: Contracting CD4+ clones sat mainly in CM and EM; CD8+ in EMRA. Balance between CD4 and CD8 was seen in clones contracting day 15 to 85, and a CD4+ lean was seen in later expanders. Whether second-wave clones peaking at day 37 were SARS-CoV-2 specific went unconfirmed.

Each CDR3 protein is one row after TCRdb ran MiXCR on the 5' RACE reads. The table includes about 400,000 distinct CDR3 sequences, approximately 16% detected once. Trimming removed 5 bases from V and 5 bases from J, with 10 bases in between. There are 13 residues in the CDR3. The rearrangement links TRBV12-3 or TRBV12-4 to TRBJ1-3; no definite D call. The material sequenced was PBMCs or a T cell subset sorted from them (not recorded which). The sequence derives from a man aged 18 to 29 who had mild COVID-19 (a few samples of this study predate the infection). Cell type and time point are not known. The CDR3 protein is CASSRTPRNTIYF. CDR3 in DNA: TGTGCCAGCAGTCGAACACCCCGAAACACCATATATTTT.